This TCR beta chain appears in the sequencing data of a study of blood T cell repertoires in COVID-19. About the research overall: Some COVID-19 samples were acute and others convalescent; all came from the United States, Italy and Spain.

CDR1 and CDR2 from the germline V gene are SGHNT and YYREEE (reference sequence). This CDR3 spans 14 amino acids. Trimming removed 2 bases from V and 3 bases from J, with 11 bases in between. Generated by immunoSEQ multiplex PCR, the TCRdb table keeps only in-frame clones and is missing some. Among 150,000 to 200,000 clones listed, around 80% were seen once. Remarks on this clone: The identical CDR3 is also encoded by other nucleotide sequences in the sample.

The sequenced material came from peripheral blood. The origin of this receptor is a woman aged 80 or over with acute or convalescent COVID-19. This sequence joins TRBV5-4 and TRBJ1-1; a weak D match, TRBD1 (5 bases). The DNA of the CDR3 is TGTGCCAGCAGCTTAAGGGGAGGGGACACTGAAGCTTTCTTT. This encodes CASSLRGGDTEAFF.